This T cell receptor beta chain came from a study of immune evolution from preneoplasia to lung adenocarcinoma. General observations from the study: Clonality was highest in normal lung, lower in later-stage lesions apparently. Normal lung had the highest top T cell clone frequencies.

H&E slides confirmed each diagnosis, reviewed by two pathologists independently. In the case of this clone: The antigen is not known.

Germline lookup yields CDR1 MGHRA and CDR2 YSYEKL. After removal of 0 bases from V and 2 bases from J, the junction contained 11 bases not matched to a gene. This CDR3 is built from 20 residues. The method was immunoSEQ multiplex PCR; TCRdb's version includes in-frame clones alone and lacks a portion of them. The sample lists 9,300 or so clones, 65% to 90% occurring once. The material sequenced was FFPE minimally invasive lung adenocarcinoma tissue. V and J are TRBV4-1 and TRBJ2-6; 9 bases line up with TRBD1. The sequence came from a donor of 70 years or more with lung adenocarcinoma. The CDR3 DNA reads as TGCGCCAGCAGCCAAGATATGACCTCCGGGACAGGGACTGGGGCCAACGTCCTGACTTTC. Amino acids: CASSQDMTSGTGTGANVLTF.